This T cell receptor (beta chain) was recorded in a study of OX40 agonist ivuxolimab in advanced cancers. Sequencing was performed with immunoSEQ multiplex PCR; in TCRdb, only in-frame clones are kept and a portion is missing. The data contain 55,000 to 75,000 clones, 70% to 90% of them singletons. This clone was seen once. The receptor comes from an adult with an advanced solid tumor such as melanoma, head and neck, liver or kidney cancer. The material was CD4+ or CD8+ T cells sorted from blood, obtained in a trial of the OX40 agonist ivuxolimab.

The DNA of the CDR3 is TGTGCCAGTAGCGGACAGGGGGGAACTGAAGCTTTCTTT. This codes for CASSGQGGTEAFF. The chain combines TRBV19 with TRBJ1-1, with 10 bases matching TRBD1. The CDR3 sequence is 13 residues long. Per germline, CDR1 LNHDA and CDR2 SQIVND (reference sequence). V dropped 6 bases and J dropped 5; count of bases not matched to a gene: 3.